What follows are 17 T cell receptor beta chains derived from one specimen sequenced in a study of Graves' ophthalmopathy and Graves' hyperthyroidism. RNA served as the template for amplifying TCR beta CDR3 regions. An initial RT-PCR round employing HTBI primers preceded a second-round multiplex PCR. In TCRdb, the multiplex PCR reads were re-called with MiXCR into one record per CDR3 protein. The table lists under 200,000 distinct CDR3 sequences, about 40% of them singletons. Sequencing was done on a sample of peripheral blood. Receptor source: a woman in her forties with Graves' ophthalmopathy.

This chain connects TRBV14 to TRBJ1-2; D is undetermined. The CDR3 is made up of 14 amino acids. V was trimmed by 1 base and J by 4 bases, leaving 10 bases between them. Germline V lookup: CDR1 SGHDN, CDR2 FVKESK. The CDR3 DNA reads as TGTGCCAGCAGCCAAGTCGGGGTCCCCTATGGCTACACCTTC. As protein: CASSQVGVPYGYTF.

The chain recombines TRBV20-1 with TRBJ2-7; 10 bases line up with TRBD2. The length of the CDR3 is 14 residues. Germline V gene lookup returns CDR1 DFQATT and CDR2 SNEGSKA (reference sequence). V was clipped by 3 bases and J by 2 bases; unmatched bases: 4. Here the CDR3 reads CSASFGTSAYEQYF. DNA for the CDR3: TGCAGTGCTAGCTTTGGGACTAGCGCCTACGAGCAGTACTTC.

This clonotype showed up many times. The rearrangement links TRBV19 to TRBJ1-1; D remains ambiguous. The CDR3 has 21 amino acids. Germline CDR1 is LNHDA and CDR2 is SQIVND (reference sequence). Deletions cut 1 base from V and 5 bases from J, with 32 bases between. The CDR3 DNA follows: TGTGCCAGTAGTATAGCCGTTGGACGACACATGGTGCTAGCACAAAAAACTGAAGCTTTCTTT. Translation gives CASSIAVGRHMVLAQKTEAFF.

This clonotype was detected a few times. The chain employs TRBV6-1 and TRBJ1-1, with D perhaps TRBD1 (5 bases). Germline lookup yields CDR1 MNHNS and CDR2 SASEGT. CDR3 size: 11 residues. V dropped 5 bases and J dropped 7 bases, with 8 bases sitting between them. CDR3 bases: TGTGCCAGCAGTCGACAGTTTGAAGCTTTCTTT. It translates to CASSRQFEAFF.

The chain carries TRBV12-3 or TRBV12-4 and TRBJ1-6; TRBD1 agrees at 12 bases. The CDR3 extends over 19 amino acids. Trimming cost V 7 bases and J 4 bases; bases outside gene matches: 14. CDR3 residues: CASKIPGQGAGFYNSPLHF. The DNA for the CDR3 is TGTGCCAGCAAAATCCCGGGACAGGGGGCGGGATTTTATAATTCACCCCTCCACTTT.

This clonotype has ten or more counts. The V call is TRBV5-1, the J call TRBJ2-7; TRBD1 agrees at 8 bases. This CDR3 is built from 16 residues. Germline CDR1 SGHRS, CDR2 YFSETQ. V gave up 0 bases and J gave up 2 bases; unmatched junction bases: 7. Here the CDR3 DNA reads TGCGCCAGCAGCTTGGACGCAGGGGGCTCCACCTACGAGCAGTACTTC. It is translated as CASSLDAGGSTYEQYF.

Only a few counts were recorded for this clonotype. This chain connects TRBV7-8 to TRBJ2-5, with TRBD1 matching 7 bases. This CDR3 spans 14 amino acids. V gave up 3 bases and J gave up 5 bases; unmatched junction bases: 6. Germline CDR1 reads SGHVS; CDR2 reads FQNEAQ. CDR3 sequence (DNA): TGTGCCAGCAGCTTGGGACAGCAAATGGAGACCCAGTACTTC. Translating gives CASSLGQQMETQYF.

In its sample, this clonotype was seen many times. The genes are TRBV4-1 and TRBJ2-5, with D uncertain. The CDR3 runs 15 residues. The ends were cut back, 1 base at V and 2 bases at J, with 11 bases in the middle. Germline V gives CDR1 MGHRA, CDR2 YSYEKL. CDR3 sequence (DNA): TGCGCCAGCAGCCAAGCGCCTTCGATGCAAGAGACCCAGTACTTC. This sequence encodes CASSQAPSMQETQYF.

This sequence joins TRBV11-2 and TRBJ2-5, with 11 bases fitting TRBD2. The CDR3 runs to 16 residues. The germline gives CDR1 SGHAT, CDR2 FQNNGV. V gave up 1 base and J gave up 4 bases; unmatched junction bases: 5. The CDR3 sequence is CASSLGLAGGGETQYF. The CDR3, as DNA: TGTGCCAGCAGCTTAGGGCTAGCGGGAGGCGGAGAGACCCAGTACTTC.

Points on this clonotype: One junction end disagrees with the germline gene, perhaps due to a read error. V usage is TRBV5-3 and J usage is TRBJ2-7; D remains unclear. The tail of the sequence fits TRBJ2-5 better, so the J call may be wrong. TRBV5-3 is treated as an ORF (open reading frame) with a function not yet certain. The CDR3 runs 13 residues. CDR3 coding DNA: TGTGCCAGCAGCTTGGATCCGGAAGAGACCCAGTACTTC. This codes for CASSLDPEETQYF.

This clonotype was seen ten or more times. This chain uses TRBV30 with TRBJ1-5, with a weak D call TRBD1 (5 bases). CDR1 is GTSNPN, CDR2 SVGIG, per germline (reference sequence). Trimming pared 1 base from V and 5 bases from J, leaving 9 bases between. There are 13 residues in the CDR3. The CDR3 protein is CAWSGGGYQPQHF. CDR3 in DNA: TGTGCCTGGAGTGGGGGGGGGTATCAGCCCCAGCATTTT.

This clonotype was seen many times. This chain joins TRBV15 and TRBJ2-6; D may be TRBD2 (6 bases). Trimming shortened V by 1 base and J by 0 bases, and 10 bases separated the two germline ends. Looked up from germline, CDR1 is LNHNV and CDR2 is YYDKDF (reference sequence). The length of the CDR3 is 17 residues. CDR3 region: CATSRGGGPSGANVLTF. Here the CDR3 DNA reads TGTGCCACCAGCAGAGGTGGAGGGCCCTCTGGGGCCAACGTCCTGACTTTC.

At least ten counts were recorded for this clonotype. Germline and junction disagree at one end, which may indicate a read error. The chain is built from TRBV29-1 and TRBJ1-2; D unresolved. The CDR3 is 13 amino acids. Germline loops: CDR1 SQVTM, CDR2 ANQGSEA. CDR3 residues: CSALTASLYVYTF. CDR3 in DNA: TGCAGCGCCCTCACCGCCAGTCTCTATGTCTACACCTTC.

V is TRBV12-3 or TRBV12-4 and J is TRBJ2-7; D is perhaps TRBD1 (6 bases). V gave up 5 bases and J gave up 3 bases, with 17 bases separating them. CDR3 length equals 15 residues. CDR3 protein: CASSGSRGLYYEQYF. The CDR3, as DNA: TGTGCCAGCAGTGGAAGCAGGGGCCTTTACTACGAGCAGTACTTC.

This clonotype was detected once. The J gene is TRBJ1-2, the V gene TRBV11-2, with D maybe TRBD1 (6 bases). Germline-derived CDR1 and CDR2 are SGHAT and FQNNGV. Between the trimmed V and J ends, which lost 5 bases and 4 bases, there was a span of 11 bases. This CDR3 has 13 residues. CDR3 in amino acids: CASSPDRIYGYTF. DNA for the CDR3: TGTGCCAGCAGCCCCGACAGGATCTATGGCTACACCTTC. The whole variable domain, remainder taken from reference TRBV11-2 and TRBJ1-2, is EAGVAQSPRYKIIEKRQSVAFWCNPISGHATLYWYQQILGQGPKLLIQFQNNGVVDDSQLPKDRFSAERLKGVDSTLKIQPAKLEDSAVYLCASSPDRIYGYTFGSGTRLTVV.

The chain employs TRBV6-1 and TRBJ2-5, with D hard to call. Germline assignment: CDR1 MNHNS and CDR2 SASEGT. This CDR3 is 13 amino acids long. Trimming cost V 5 bases and J 5 bases, with 12 bases left between them. The DNA of the CDR3 is TGTGCCAGCAGTCCCCGTGGAGAGGAGACCCAGTACTTC. Its protein product is CASSPRGEETQYF.

V is TRBV6-1 and J is TRBJ2-2; D unclear. Trimming took 0 bases from V and 2 from J, leaving 7 bases between them. Germline-derived CDR1 and CDR2 are MNHNS and SASEGT. This CDR3 spans 15 amino acids. CDR3 DNA sequence: TGTGCCAGCAGTGAAGCCCAAAGAAACACCGGGGAGCTGTTTTTT. Its protein product is CASSEAQRNTGELFF.